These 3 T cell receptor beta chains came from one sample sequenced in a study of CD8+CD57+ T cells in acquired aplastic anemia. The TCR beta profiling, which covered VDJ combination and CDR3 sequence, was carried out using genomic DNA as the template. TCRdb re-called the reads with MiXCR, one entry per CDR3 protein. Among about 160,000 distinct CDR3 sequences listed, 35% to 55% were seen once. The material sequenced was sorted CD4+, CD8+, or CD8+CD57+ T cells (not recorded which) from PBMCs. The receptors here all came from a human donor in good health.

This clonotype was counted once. The CDR3 reads CASSEKGDLRGSPLHF. DNA for the CDR3: TGTGCCAGCAGTGAAAAAGGGGACCTCCGGGGGTCACCCCTCCACTTT. The chain uses TRBV2 and TRBJ1-6; weak D call: TRBD1 (5 bases). V lost 2 bases, J lost 10 bases, and 18 bases lay in between. Germline V gives CDR1 SNHLY, CDR2 FYNNEI. The CDR3 length is 16 residues.

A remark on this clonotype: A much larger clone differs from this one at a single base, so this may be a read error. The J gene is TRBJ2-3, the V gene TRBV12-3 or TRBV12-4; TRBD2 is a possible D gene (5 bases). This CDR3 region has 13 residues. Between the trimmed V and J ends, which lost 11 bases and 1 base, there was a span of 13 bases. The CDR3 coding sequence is TGTGCCGGCGACCGGGAACGCACAGATACGCAGTATTTT. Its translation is CAGDRERTDTQYF.

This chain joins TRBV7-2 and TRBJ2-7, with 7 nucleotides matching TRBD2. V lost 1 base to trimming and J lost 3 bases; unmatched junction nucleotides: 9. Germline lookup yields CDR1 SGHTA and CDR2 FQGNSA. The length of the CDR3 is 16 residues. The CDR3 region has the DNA TGTGCCAGCAGCTTAGGGCGGTCTAGCGGCATCTACGAGCAGTACTTC. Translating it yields CASSLGRSSGIYEQYF.